This TCR beta chain was sequenced during a study of T cell responses to AZD1222 COVID-19 vaccine. Profiling relied on immunoSEQ multiplex PCR, and the TCRdb table lists in-frame clones only, not all of them. The data show some 25,000 clones, approximately 85% seen once. The ends lost 6 bases at V and 5 bases at J; junction bases unmatched: 10. Germline loops: CDR1 MNHEY, CDR2 SVGEGT. This CDR3 spans 15 amino acids. The clonotype was recovered from an adult who received the AZD1222 COVID-19 vaccine. The J gene is TRBJ2-5, the V gene TRBV6-2 or TRBV6-3, with 9 bases that match TRBD2. The sample consisted of peripheral blood, taken 28 days after the second AZD1222 dose. The CDR3 nucleotides are TGTGCCAGCAGCCTTAATAGCGGGGGAGTCGAGACCCAGTACTTC. Residues: CASSLNSGGVETQYF.